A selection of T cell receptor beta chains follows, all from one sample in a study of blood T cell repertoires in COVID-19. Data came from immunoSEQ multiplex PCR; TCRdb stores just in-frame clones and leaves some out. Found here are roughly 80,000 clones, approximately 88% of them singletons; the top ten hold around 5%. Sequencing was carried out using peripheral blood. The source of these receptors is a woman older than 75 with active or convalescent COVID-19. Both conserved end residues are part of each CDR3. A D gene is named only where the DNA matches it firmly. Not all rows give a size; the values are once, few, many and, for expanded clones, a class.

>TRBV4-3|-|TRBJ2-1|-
CASSQASLDNEQFF
TGCGCCAGCAGCCAAGCCTCATTAGACAATGAGCAGTTCTTC
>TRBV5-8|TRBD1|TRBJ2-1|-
CASSPRQGNEQFF
TGTGCCAGCAGCCCCCGACAGGGCAATGAGCAGTTCTTC
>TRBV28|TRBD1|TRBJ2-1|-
CASSVSGRGQGAREQFF
TGTGCCAGCAGTGTATCAGGCCGGGGACAGGGGGCTCGGGAGCAGTTCTTC
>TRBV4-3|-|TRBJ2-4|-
CASSQGTGKYIQYF
TGCGCCAGCAGCCAAGGTACAGGGAAGTACATTCAGTACTTC
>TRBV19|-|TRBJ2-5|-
CASSPRQFQETQYF
TGTGCCAGTAGTCCTCGACAGTTCCAAGAGACCCAGTACTTC
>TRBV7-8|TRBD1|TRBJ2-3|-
CASSRGGAGGTTDTQYF
TGTGCCAGCAGCCGAGGAGGGGCAGGGGGCACGACAGATACGCAGTATTTT
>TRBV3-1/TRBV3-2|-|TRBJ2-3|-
CASSLLASGLSTDTQYF
TGTGCCAGCAGCCTGTTAGCCAGCGGGCTTAGCACAGATACGCAGTATTTT
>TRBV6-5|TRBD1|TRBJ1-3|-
CASSDTGEAGNTIYF
TGTGCCAGCAGCGACACAGGGGAAGCTGGAAACACCATATATTTT
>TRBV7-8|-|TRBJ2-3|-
CASSFSGAGAQYF
TGTGCCAGCAGCTTTTCAGGCGCAGGGGCGCAGTATTTT
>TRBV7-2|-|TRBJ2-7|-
CASSLTDFYEQYF
TGTGCCAGCAGTTTGACAGATTTCTACGAGCAGTACTTC
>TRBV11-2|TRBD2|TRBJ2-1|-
CASSGAGGPNEQFF
TGTGCCAGCAGTGGGGCGGGGGGGCCCAATGAGCAGTTCTTC
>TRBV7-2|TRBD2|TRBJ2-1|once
CASSWTSGDYNEQFF
TGTGCCAGCAGCTGGACTAGCGGGGACTACAATGAGCAGTTCTTC
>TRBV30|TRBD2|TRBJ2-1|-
CAWRSGTSGGASYNEQFF
TGTGCCTGGAGGTCCGGGACTAGCGGGGGGGCCTCCTACAATGAGCAGTTCTTC
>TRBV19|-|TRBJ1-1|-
CASSHGRGVRNTEAFF
TGTGCCAGTAGCCATGGGAGGGGGGTTCGGAACACTGAAGCTTTCTTT
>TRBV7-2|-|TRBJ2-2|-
CASSLGAGITGELFF
TGTGCCAGCAGCTTAGGGGCAGGGATCACCGGGGAGCTGTTTTTT
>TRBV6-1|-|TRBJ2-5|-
CASSEAGGRETQYF
TGTGCCAGCAGTGAAGCGGGGGGACGGGAGACCCAGTACTTC
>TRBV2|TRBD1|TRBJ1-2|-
CASSGGGTGSLDYGYTF
TGTGCCAGCAGTGGAGGGGGCACCGGATCCCTTGACTATGGCTACACCTTC
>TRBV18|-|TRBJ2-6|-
CASSPGGGANVLTF
TGTGCCAGCTCACCAGGAGGTGGGGCCAACGTCCTGACTTTC
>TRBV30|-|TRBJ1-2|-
CAWKQVHGYTF
TGTGCCTGGAAGCAGGTGCATGGCTACACCTTC
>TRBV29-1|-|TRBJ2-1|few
CSVEPGFF
TGCAGCGTTGAGCCCGGGTTCTTC
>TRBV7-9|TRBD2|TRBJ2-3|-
CASSILGGNTQYF
TGTGCCAGCAGCATCCTCGGGGGGAATACGCAGTATTTT
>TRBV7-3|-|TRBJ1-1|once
CASSLSGPAGEAFF
TGTGCCAGCAGCTTATCAGGGCCGGCGGGAGAAGCTTTCTTT
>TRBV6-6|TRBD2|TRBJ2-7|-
CASSYSGTTRSYEQYF
TGTGCCAGCAGTTACTCTGGGACTACCCGCTCCTACGAGCAGTACTTC
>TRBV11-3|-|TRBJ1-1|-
CASSLSGSEAFF
TGTGCCAGCAGCTTAAGTGGGAGTGAAGCTTTCTTT
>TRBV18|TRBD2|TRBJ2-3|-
CASSPGLAGVSQYF
TGTGCCAGCTCACCCGGACTAGCGGGGGTATCGCAGTATTTT
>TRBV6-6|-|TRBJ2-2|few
CASSSHYTNTGELFF
TGTGCCAGCAGTTCACACTACACGAACACCGGGGAGCTGTTTTTT
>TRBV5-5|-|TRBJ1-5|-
CASSWGGGRGAIGNQPQHF
TGTGCCAGCAGCTGGGGCGGAGGCAGGGGAGCTATTGGCAATCAGCCCCAGCATTTT
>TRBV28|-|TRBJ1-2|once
CASRSPTNYGYTF
TGTGCCAGCAGATCCCCTACGAACTATGGCTACACCTTC
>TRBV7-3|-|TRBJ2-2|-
CASSLIGGVNTGELFF
TGTGCCAGCAGCTTAATAGGCGGGGTGAACACCGGGGAGCTGTTTTTT
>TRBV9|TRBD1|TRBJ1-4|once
CASSPGGSEKLFF
TGTGCCAGCAGCCCAGGGGGCAGTGAAAAACTGTTTTTT
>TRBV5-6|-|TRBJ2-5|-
CASSTQGRETQYF
TGTGCCAGCAGCACACAGGGGAGGGAGACCCAGTACTTC
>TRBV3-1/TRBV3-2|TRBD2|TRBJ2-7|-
CASSHRTSPYEQYF
TGTGCCAGCAGCCACAGGACTAGTCCCTACGAGCAGTACTTC
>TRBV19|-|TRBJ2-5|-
CASSIDRNRVETQYF
TGTGCCAGTAGTATAGATCGGAACAGGGTAGAGACCCAGTACTTC
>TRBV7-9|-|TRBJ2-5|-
CASSLAGAQETQYF
TGTGCCAGCAGCTTAGCGGGGGCCCAAGAGACCCAGTACTTC
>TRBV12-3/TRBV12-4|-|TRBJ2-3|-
CASSLRDTQYF
TGTGCCAGCAGTTTACGGGATACGCAGTATTTT
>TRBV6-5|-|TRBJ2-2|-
CASRTGTLTGELFF
TGTGCCAGCAGAACCGGGACACTCACCGGGGAGCTGTTTTTT
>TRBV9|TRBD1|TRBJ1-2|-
CASSGLQGIYGYTF
TGTGCCAGCAGCGGTTTACAGGGGATCTATGGCTACACCTTC
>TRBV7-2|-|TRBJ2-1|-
CASSFRGGSYNEQFF
TGTGCCAGCAGCTTCCGAGGGGGCTCCTACAATGAGCAGTTCTTC
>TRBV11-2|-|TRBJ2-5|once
CASSDAGTEYF
TGTGCCAGCAGCGACGCCGGGACTGAGTACTTC
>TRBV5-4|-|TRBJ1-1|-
CASSPNPFYENTEAFF
TGTGCCAGCAGCCCTAATCCCTTTTACGAGAACACTGAAGCTTTCTTT
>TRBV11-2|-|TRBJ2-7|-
CASSRQSYEQYF
TGTGCCAGCAGCCGACAGTCCTACGAGCAGTACTTC
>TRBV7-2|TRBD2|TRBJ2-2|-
CASSPPKGGGRGGELFF
TGTGCCAGCAGCCCCCCTAAGGGCGGGGGGCGTGGCGGGGAGCTGTTTTTT
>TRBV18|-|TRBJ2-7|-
CASSYTSYEQYF
TGTGCCAGCTCATATACTTCCTACGAGCAGTACTTC
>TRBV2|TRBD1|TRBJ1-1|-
CASREDRGGTEAFF
TGTGCCAGCAGGGAGGACAGGGGGGGGACTGAAGCTTTCTTT
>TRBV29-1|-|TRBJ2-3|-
CSVERGSTDTQYF
TGCAGCGTTGAGCGGGGAAGCACAGATACGCAGTATTTT
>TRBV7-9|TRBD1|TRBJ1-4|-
CASSPQGANEKLFF
TGTGCCAGCAGCCCACAGGGGGCTAATGAAAAACTGTTTTTT
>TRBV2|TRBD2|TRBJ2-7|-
CAILKRGGYEQYF
TGTGCCATCTTGAAGCGGGGGGGCTACGAGCAGTACTTC
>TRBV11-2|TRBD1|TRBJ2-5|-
CASSFRTGLEQETQYF
TGTGCCAGCAGCTTTAGGACAGGTTTGGAACAAGAGACCCAGTACTTC
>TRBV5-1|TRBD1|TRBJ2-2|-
CASSWTGGITGELFF
TGCGCCAGCAGCTGGACAGGGGGTATCACCGGGGAGCTGTTTTTT
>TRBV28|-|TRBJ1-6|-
CASSLTARGSGGNSPLHF
TGTGCCAGCAGTCTCACCGCCAGGGGATCCGGAGGTAATTCACCCCTCCACTTT
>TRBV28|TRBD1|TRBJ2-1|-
CASSRRTGVWNEQFF
TGTGCCAGCAGCCGCCGGACAGGGGTTTGGAATGAGCAGTTCTTC
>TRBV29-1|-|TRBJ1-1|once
CSVERGMNTEAFF
TGCAGCGTTGAAAGAGGGATGAACACTGAAGCTTTCTTT
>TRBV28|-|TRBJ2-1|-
CASRVPGQEQFF
TGTGCCAGCAGGGTACCGGGACAAGAGCAGTTCTTC
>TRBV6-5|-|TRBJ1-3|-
CASSYSQLSGDTIYF
TGTGCCAGCAGTTACTCGCAGCTAAGCGGTGACACCATATATTTT